Below are 21 T cell receptor beta chains sequenced from a single sample in a study of CD8 T cells in Susac syndrome. RNA, at about 0.5 to 1 ug, was reverse transcribed with random hexamers. Each CDR3 protein gets one entry after TCRdb re-called the immunoSEQ multiplex PCR reads with MiXCR. The sample consists of roughly 200,000 distinct CDR3 sequences, approximately 95% of them appearing once. The sample was CD4+ T cells from PBMCs. These receptors all come from a human donor with multiple sclerosis.

The genes are TRBV10-3 and TRBJ1-1, with D possibly TRBD1 on 6 matching bases. Between the trimmed V and J ends, which lost 10 bases and 6 bases, there was a span of 18 bases. The CDR3 is 13 amino acids. Germline assignment: CDR1 ENHRY and CDR2 SYGVKD. The DNA of the CDR3 is TGTGCCACCTCCGGGGGCGATTTAGCTGAAGCTTTCTTT. This sequence encodes CATSGGDLAEAFF.

CDR3 loop: CASSSRDRAAAEQYF. CDR3 sequence (DNA): TGTGCCAGCAGCAGCCGGGACAGGGCCGCGGCGGAGCAGTACTTC. The rearrangement links TRBV5-4 to TRBJ2-7; 9 bases match TRBD1. Trimming removed 4 bases from V and 7 bases from J; junction bases left unmatched: 12. This CDR3 is built from 15 residues. The germline gives CDR1 SGHNT, CDR2 YYREEE (reference sequence).

CDR3: CAWSTGQRTNSNQPQHF. The CDR3 nucleotides are TGTGCCTGGAGTACCGGACAGCGGACAAATAGCAATCAGCCCCAGCATTTT. This rearrangement joins TRBV30 to TRBJ1-5; TRBD1 is a possible D gene (6 bases). Germline V CDR1 and CDR2: GTSNPN, SVGIG (reference sequence). The CDR3 has 17 residues. V lost 2 bases and J lost 0, with 17 bases in between.

The chain has TRBV7-9 and TRBJ1-2; D unclear. This CDR3 has 15 residues. CDR1 and CDR2 from the germline V gene are SEHNR and FQNEAQ (reference sequence). V lost 3 bases and J lost 4, with 15 bases in between. CDR3 loop: CASSLDAGAGYGYTF. CDR3 nucleotides: TGTGCCAGCAGCTTGGATGCGGGTGCAGGCTATGGCTACACCTTC.

CDR3 sequence reads: CASAMGTGNTIYF. CDR3 coding DNA: TGTGCCAGCGCCATGGGGACTGGAAACACCATATATTTT. The chain combines TRBV12-3 or TRBV12-4 with TRBJ1-3; no definite D call. Trimming stripped 8 bases from V and 2 bases from J, with 10 bases between. The CDR3 totals 13 residues.

The genes are TRBV20-1 and TRBJ2-3, with 8 bases that match TRBD2. CDR1 and CDR2 (germline): DFQATT, SNEGSKA (reference sequence). The CDR3 length is 15 residues. V was clipped by 2 bases and J by 1 base; unmatched bases: 5. In DNA, the CDR3 is TGCAGTGCTAGACCGGGCGGGGGGCGCACAGATACGCAGTATTTT. Translating it yields CSARPGGGRTDTQYF.

V and J are TRBV19 and TRBJ1-4; D not resolved. This CDR3 spans 13 amino acids. Germline CDR1 is LNHDA and CDR2 is SQIVND (reference sequence). The V end was cut by 7 bases, the J end by 8 bases, with 14 bases between. The CDR3 DNA reads as TGTGCCAGTATCCCCCGGACGGCCGAAAAACTGTTTTTT. This sequence encodes CASIPRTAEKLFF.

The chain carries TRBV3-1 and TRBJ2-5; TRBD2 aligns across 7 bases. CDR1 and CDR2 from the germline V gene are LGHDT and YNNKEL (reference sequence). There are 15 residues in the CDR3. After removal of 1 base from V and 4 bases from J, the junction contained 6 bases not matched to a gene. The CDR3 sequence is CASSQGTSGIETQYF. CDR3 sequence (DNA): TGTGCCAGCAGCCAAGGGACTAGTGGGATAGAGACCCAGTACTTC.

The chain recombines TRBV3-1 with TRBJ2-3, with 10 bases identical to TRBD2. V trimming: 0 bases; J trimming: 6 bases; junction bases outside the gene matches: 15. From germline, CDR1 is LGHDT and CDR2 YNNKEL (reference sequence). CDR3 length: 19 amino acids. In DNA form, the CDR3 reads TGTGCCAGCAGCCAAGATCCAGGACTAGCGGCGGGCGTTCGCGATACGCAGTATTTT. It codes for CASSQDPGLAAGVRDTQYF.

The V gene is TRBV29-1, the J gene TRBJ1-3; a weak D match, TRBD1 (6 bases). Per the germline V gene, CDR1 is SQVTM and CDR2 is ANQGSEA. The CDR3 sequence is 13 residues long. Trimming pared 5 bases from V and 4 bases from J, leaving 12 bases between. In DNA, the CDR3 is TGCAGCGTTCGAAGGGGGAGCGGAAACACCATATATTTT. As protein: CSVRRGSGNTIYF.

The genes are TRBV12-3 or TRBV12-4 and TRBJ2-7; 11 nucleotides align to TRBD2. The junction had 4 bases not matched to a gene; V was cut back by 4 bases and J by 2 bases. The CDR3 spans 15 residues. The CDR3 sequence is CASSSFSGGAYEQYF. The CDR3 DNA sequence: TGTGCCAGCAGTTCCTTTAGCGGGGGGGCCTACGAGCAGTACTTC.

The chain uses TRBV2 and TRBJ2-2, with 7 bases lining up with TRBD2. The ends lost 6 bases at V and 4 bases at J; junction bases unmatched: 5. Looked up from germline, CDR1 is SNHLY and CDR2 is FYNNEI. CDR3 size: 14 residues. The CDR3 coding sequence is TGTGCCAGCAGGGCCGGGACTATCACCGGGGAGCTGTTTTTT. Its protein is CASRAGTITGELFF.

The V and J genes are TRBV5-1 and TRBJ2-4; D may be TRBD2 (6 bases). Germline CDR1 and CDR2: SGHRS and YFSETQ. CDR3 size: 16 residues. With 3 bases removed from V and 2 bases from J, the gap between germline ends came to 15 bases. CDR3 nucleotide sequence: TGCGCCAGCAGCTCCTACCGGGACTCCACCAAAAACATTCAGTACTTC. Translation gives CASSSYRDSTKNIQYF.

V and J are TRBV5-1 and TRBJ2-2, with D possibly matching TRBD1 (5 bases). CDR3 size: 15 residues. Per the germline V gene, CDR1 is SGHRS and CDR2 is YFSETQ. V shed 5 bases and J shed 1 base, with 12 bases lying between them. The CDR3 DNA reads TGCGCCAGCAGGGAGTTAGGGGAGAACACCGGGGAGCTGTTTTTT. Protein: CASRELGENTGELFF. The variable domain in full, completed from reference TRBV5-1 and TRBJ2-2, reads KAGVTQTPRYLIKTRGQQVTLSCSPISGHRSVSWYQQTPGQGLQFLFEYFSETQRNKGNFPGRFSGRQFSNSRSEMNVSTLELGDSALYLCASRELGENTGELFFGEGSRLTVL.

The chain links TRBV7-2 to TRBJ1-6; 8 bases agree with TRBD1. The CDR3 sequence is 15 residues long. Looked up from germline, CDR1 is SGHTA and CDR2 is FQGNSA. The J segment lost 9 bases and the V segment lost 5 bases, leaving 9 bases of the junction unmatched. The CDR3, as DNA: TGTGCCAGCAGCACTAAGACAGGGGCGGCTTCACCCCTCCACTTT. Translating it yields CASSTKTGAASPLHF.

This rearrangement joins TRBV9 to TRBJ2-1, with D hard to call. Germline V CDR1 and CDR2: SGDLS, YYNGEE. Trimming removed 4 bases from V and 3 bases from J, with 14 bases in between. This CDR3 comprises 15 residues. The CDR3 region has the DNA TGTGCCAGCAGCCCACGGACGGAGATCTACAATGAGCAGTTCTTC. Translation: CASSPRTEIYNEQFF.

This clonotype was seen only once. The chain combines TRBV15 with TRBJ2-3, with D uncertain. Germline lookup yields CDR1 LNHNV and CDR2 YYDKDF (reference sequence). V was pared by 1 base and J by 7 bases, with 12 bases between. The length of the CDR3 is 14 residues. In DNA form, the CDR3 reads TGTGCCACCAGCAGAGCCGCAGGCCACAATACGCAGTATTTT. As protein: CATSRAAGHNTQYF.

The chain is built from TRBV6-6 and TRBJ1-6; D is perhaps TRBD1 (5 bases). V lost 0 bases and J 9 bases, leaving 12 bases between the germline ends. Germline loops: CDR1 MNHNY, CDR2 SVGAGI (reference sequence). This CDR3 spans 15 amino acids. CDR3 DNA sequence: TGTGCCAGCAGTTACTCCGGGGGTTTTAGTTCACCCCTCCACTTT. Residues: CASSYSGGFSSPLHF.

V gene TRBV7-9 combines with J gene TRBJ2-5, with D hard to call. The CDR3 totals 15 residues. Germline V gene data show CDR1 as SEHNR and CDR2 as FQNEAQ (reference sequence). V lost 0 bases to trimming and J lost 4 bases, with 12 bases between them. CDR3 DNA: TGTGCCAGCAGCTTAGCGCAAATTAGGAGAGAGACCCAGTACTTC. It is translated as CASSLAQIRRETQYF.

The rearrangement uses TRBV29-1 and TRBJ2-7; possibly TRBD2 for D (6 bases). The CDR3 covers 13 residues. From germline, CDR1 is SQVTM and CDR2 ANQGSEA. V was cut by 5 bases and J by 4 bases, with 15 bases left in between. Here the CDR3 DNA reads TGCAGCGTTCGTTTAGGGGCGGGATACGAGCAGTACTTC. Its protein is CSVRLGAGYEQYF.

The V call is TRBV23-1, the J call TRBJ2-7; 9 bases match TRBD1. TRBV23-1 is designated an ORF whose function remains uncertain. The CDR3 is 15 residues long. Trimming cost V 2 bases and J 4 bases; bases outside gene matches: 6. CDR3 sequence (DNA): TGCGCCAGCAGTCAACACAGGGGGCCCTCTTACGAGCAGTACGTC. It specifies CASSQHRGPSYEQYV.